This T cell receptor beta chain appears in the sequencing data of a study of somatic mutations in cytotoxic T cells in rheumatoid arthritis. Study-wide points: With age, CD8+ clonality increased in rheumatoid arthritis patients, whereas no such increase appeared in healthy controls.

This clone was detected only a few times. The antigen remains undetermined. There are 13 residues in the CDR3. Germline CDR1 SGDLS, CDR2 YYNGEE. Trimming took off 4 bases at V and 5 bases at J, with 12 bases between the two ends. The table came from immunoSEQ multiplex PCR; TCRdb's copy has only in-frame clones and leaves some out. The table lists 2,500 to 3,000 clones, roughly 70% of them singletons, with 10% to 15% in the top ten. The sequenced sample consisted of CD8+ T cells sorted from synovial fluid. This clonotype originated in a woman under 30 with rheumatoid arthritis. The chain links TRBV9 to TRBJ1-1, with a weak D call TRBD1 (5 bases). The CDR3 DNA follows: TGTGCCAGCAGCCCGTCGGAGGGGACTGAAGCTTTCTTT. This gives the protein CASSPSEGTEAFF. The whole variable domain, filled in from reference TRBV9 and TRBJ1-1, reads DSGVTQTPKHLITATGQRVTLRCSPRSGDLSVYWYQQSLDQGLQFLIQYYNGEERAKGNILERFSAQQFPDLHSELNLSSLELGDSALYFCASSPSEGTEAFFGQGTRLTVV.